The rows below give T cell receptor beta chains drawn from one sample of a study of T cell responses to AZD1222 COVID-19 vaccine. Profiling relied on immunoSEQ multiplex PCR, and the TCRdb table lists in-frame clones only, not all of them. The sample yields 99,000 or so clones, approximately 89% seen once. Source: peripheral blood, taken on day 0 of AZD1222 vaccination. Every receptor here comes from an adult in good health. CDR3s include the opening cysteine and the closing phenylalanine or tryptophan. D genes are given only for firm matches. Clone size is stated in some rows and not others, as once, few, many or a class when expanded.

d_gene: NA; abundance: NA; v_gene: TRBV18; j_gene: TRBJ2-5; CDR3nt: TGTGCCAGCTCACCACCCAGCTTAGGGGAGACCCAGTACTTC; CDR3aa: CASSPPSLGETQYF
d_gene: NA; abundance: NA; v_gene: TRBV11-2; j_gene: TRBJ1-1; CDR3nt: TGTGCCAGCAGCTTAGCCAGCACTTCGAACACTGAAGCTTTCTTT; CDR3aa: CASSLASTSNTEAFF
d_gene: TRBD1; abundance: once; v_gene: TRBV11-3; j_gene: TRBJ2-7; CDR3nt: TGTGCCAGCAGCCCAGAAAGGGACAGCTACGAGCAGTACTTC; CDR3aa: CASSPERDSYEQYF
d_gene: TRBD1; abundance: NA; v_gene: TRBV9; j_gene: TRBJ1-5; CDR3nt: TGTGCCAGCAGCGATGAGGACAGGGGCCATCAGCCCCAGCATTTT; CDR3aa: CASSDEDRGHQPQHF
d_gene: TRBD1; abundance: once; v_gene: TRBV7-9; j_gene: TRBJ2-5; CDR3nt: TGTGCCAGCAGCTTCGACAGGGACAGTAGGGAAACCCAGTACTTC; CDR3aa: CASSFDRDSRETQYF
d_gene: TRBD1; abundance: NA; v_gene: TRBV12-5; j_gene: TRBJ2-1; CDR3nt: TGTGCTAGTGGGGCCTCTGGACAGGGGGTTAGTGAGCAGTTCTTC; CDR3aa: CASGASGQGVSEQFF
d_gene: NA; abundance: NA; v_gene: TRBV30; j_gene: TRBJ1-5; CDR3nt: TGTGCCTGGACCGAAGAAGTTAATCAGCCCCAGCATTTT; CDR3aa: CAWTEEVNQPQHF
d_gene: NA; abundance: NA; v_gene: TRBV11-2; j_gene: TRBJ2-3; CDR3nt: TGTGCCAGCAGCTTATGGCGGGGACCCGTGAGCACAGATACGCAGTATTTT; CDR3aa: CASSLWRGPVSTDTQYF
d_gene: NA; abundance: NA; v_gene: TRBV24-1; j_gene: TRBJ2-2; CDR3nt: TGTGCCACCAGTTCCACCGGGGAGCTGTTTTTT; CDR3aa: CATSSTGELFF
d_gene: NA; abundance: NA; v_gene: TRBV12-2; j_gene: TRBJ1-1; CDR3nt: TGTGCAAGTCGCTTAGCACGAGGGGGGGCAAGGTCCACTGAAGCTTTCTTT; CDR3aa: CASRLARGGARSTEAFF
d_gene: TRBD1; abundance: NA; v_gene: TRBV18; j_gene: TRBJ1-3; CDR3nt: TGTGCCAGCTCACCTTCAGGGGGCTCTGGAAACACCATATATTTT; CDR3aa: CASSPSGGSGNTIYF
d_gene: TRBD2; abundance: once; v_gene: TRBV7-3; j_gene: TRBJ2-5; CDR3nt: TGTGCCAGCAGCTTAGAGACTAGCGGTGGGACCCAGTACTTC; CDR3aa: CASSLETSGGTQYF
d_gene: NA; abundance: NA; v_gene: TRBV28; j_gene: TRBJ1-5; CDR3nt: TGTGCCAGCAGTTTTGATCCGGGAAATCAGCCCCAGCATTTT; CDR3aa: CASSFDPGNQPQHF
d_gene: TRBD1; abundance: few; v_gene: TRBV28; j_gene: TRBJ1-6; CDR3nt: TGTGCCAGCAGTTTCGGGACAGGGGGCCGTTCACCCCTCCACTTT; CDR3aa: CASSFGTGGRSPLHF
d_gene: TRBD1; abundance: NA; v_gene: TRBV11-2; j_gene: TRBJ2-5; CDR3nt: TGTGCCAGCAGCTCGGGGACAGGGCAGATTGTGGAGACCCAGTACTTC; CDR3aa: CASSSGTGQIVETQYF
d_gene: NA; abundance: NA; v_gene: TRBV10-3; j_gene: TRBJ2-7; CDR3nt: TGTGCCATCAAGTCGCGTGGTTACGAGCAGTACTTC; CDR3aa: CAIKSRGYEQYF
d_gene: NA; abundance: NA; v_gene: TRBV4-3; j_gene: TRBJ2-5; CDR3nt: TGCGCCAGCAGTCTTTCAGTCGAGGTAGGGAGAGAGACCCAGTACTTC; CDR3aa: CASSLSVEVGRETQYF
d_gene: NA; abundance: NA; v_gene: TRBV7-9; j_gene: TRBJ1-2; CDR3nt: TGTGCCAGCAGCTTAGCGCAAGGCGCAGGCTACACCTTC; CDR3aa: CASSLAQGAGYTF
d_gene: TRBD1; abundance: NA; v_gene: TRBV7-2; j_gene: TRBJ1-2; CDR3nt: TGTGCCAGCAGCCCCAGGGGGGGCCTGGGCTACACCTTC; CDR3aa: CASSPRGGLGYTF
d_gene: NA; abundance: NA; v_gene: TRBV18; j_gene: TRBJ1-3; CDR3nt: TGTGCCAGCTCACGGACGCGGGACCCAAGCTCTGGAAACACCATATATTTT; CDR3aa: CASSRTRDPSSGNTIYF
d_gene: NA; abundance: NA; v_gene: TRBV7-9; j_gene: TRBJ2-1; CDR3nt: TGTGCCAGCAGCCCGTACAATGAGCAGTTCTTC; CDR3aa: CASSPYNEQFF
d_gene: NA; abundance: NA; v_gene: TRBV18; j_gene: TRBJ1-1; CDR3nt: TGTGCCAGCTCACCTTTGGGGAACAGGGTTGAAGCTTTCTTT; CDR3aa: CASSPLGNRVEAFF
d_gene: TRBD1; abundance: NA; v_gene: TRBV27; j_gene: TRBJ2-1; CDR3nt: TGTGCCAGCAGTTTAACCGGGACAGGGTACAATGAGCAGTTCTTC; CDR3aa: CASSLTGTGYNEQFF
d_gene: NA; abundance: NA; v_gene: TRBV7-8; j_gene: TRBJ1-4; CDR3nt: TGTGCCAGCAAACGTCTGGGTGTAAATGAAAAACTGTTTTTT; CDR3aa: CASKRLGVNEKLFF
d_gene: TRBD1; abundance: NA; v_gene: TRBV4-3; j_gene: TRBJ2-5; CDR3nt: TGCGCCAGCAGCCAAGAGTGGGACAGATATTTTCAAGAGACCCAGTACTTC; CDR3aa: CASSQEWDRYFQETQYF
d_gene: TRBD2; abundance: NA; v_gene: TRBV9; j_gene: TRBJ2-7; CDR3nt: TGTGCCAGCAGCGTAACTAGCGGTCCAGACGAGCAGTACTTC; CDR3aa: CASSVTSGPDEQYF
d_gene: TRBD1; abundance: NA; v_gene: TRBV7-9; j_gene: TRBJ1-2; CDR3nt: TGTGCCAGCAGCACAGACAGGGAGGAGCCCTATGGCTACACCTTC; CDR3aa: CASSTDREEPYGYTF
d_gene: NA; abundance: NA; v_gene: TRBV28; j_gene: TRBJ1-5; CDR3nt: TGTGCCAGCAGTCCCGCCAGACAGGACAATCAGCCCCAGCATTTT; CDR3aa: CASSPARQDNQPQHF
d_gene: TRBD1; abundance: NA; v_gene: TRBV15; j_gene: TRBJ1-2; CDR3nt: TGTGCCACCAGCAGAGCGGGACAGGGGGTTTTTGGCTACACCTTC; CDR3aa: CATSRAGQGVFGYTF
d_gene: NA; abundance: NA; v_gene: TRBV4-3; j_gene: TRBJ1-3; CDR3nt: TGCGCCAGCAGCCAAGAGGTCCCAGGGGAAAATGGAAACACCATATATTTT; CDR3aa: CASSQEVPGENGNTIYF
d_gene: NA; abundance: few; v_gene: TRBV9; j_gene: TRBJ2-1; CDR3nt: TGTGCCAGCAGCGTAGGGGACTCTCACAATGAGCAGTTCTTC; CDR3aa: CASSVGDSHNEQFF
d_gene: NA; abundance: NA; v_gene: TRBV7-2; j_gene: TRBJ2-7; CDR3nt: TGTGCCAGCAGCTTTGGGGCCACTAGGGGCGTTGGCGAGCAGTACTTC; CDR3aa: CASSFGATRGVGEQYF
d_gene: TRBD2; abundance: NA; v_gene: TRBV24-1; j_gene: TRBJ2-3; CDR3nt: TGTGCCACCAGTGGTGGGGAGGGCACCACAGATACGCAGTATTTT; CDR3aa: CATSGGEGTTDTQYF
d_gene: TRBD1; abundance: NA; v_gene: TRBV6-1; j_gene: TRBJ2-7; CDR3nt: TGTGCCAGCAGTGAAGAGACAGGGCCCTACGAGCAGTACTTC; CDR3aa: CASSEETGPYEQYF
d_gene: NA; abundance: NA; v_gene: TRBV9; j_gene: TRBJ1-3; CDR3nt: TGTGCCAGCAGCGGATTAACAGGATCAGGAAACACCATATATTTT; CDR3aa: CASSGLTGSGNTIYF
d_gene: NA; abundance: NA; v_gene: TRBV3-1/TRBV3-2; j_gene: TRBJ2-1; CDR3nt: TGTGCCAGCAGCCCCAGATCGAGCTCCTACAATGAGCAGTTCTTC; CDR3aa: CASSPRSSSYNEQFF
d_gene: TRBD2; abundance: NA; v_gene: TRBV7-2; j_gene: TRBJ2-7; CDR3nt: TGTGCCAGCAGCTTAGCGAGGGGACTAGGTCACTACGAGCAGTACTTC; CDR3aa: CASSLARGLGHYEQYF
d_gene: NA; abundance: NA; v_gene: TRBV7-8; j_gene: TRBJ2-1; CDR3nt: TGTGCCAGCAGCTTAGAGGGACTCAGATCCTACAATGAGCAGTTCTTC; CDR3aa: CASSLEGLRSYNEQFF
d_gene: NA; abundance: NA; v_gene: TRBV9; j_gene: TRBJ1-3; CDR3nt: TGTGCCAGCAGCGAGGACGGTTACCCAAGCTCTGGAAACACCATATATTTT; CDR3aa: CASSEDGYPSSGNTIYF
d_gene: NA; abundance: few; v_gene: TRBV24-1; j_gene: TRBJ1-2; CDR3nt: TGTGCCACCAGTGATGGGGGCGGGGGGACCTATGGCTACACCTTC; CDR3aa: CATSDGGGGTYGYTF
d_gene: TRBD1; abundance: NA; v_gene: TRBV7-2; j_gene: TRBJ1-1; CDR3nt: TGTGCCAGCAGGGGAACAGGGGTCTTATCTGAAGCTTTCTTT; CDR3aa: CASRGTGVLSEAFF
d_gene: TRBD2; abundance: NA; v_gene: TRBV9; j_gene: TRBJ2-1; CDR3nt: TGTGCCAGCAGCGCCAAGGCGGGGGGAATCAATGAGCAGTTCTTC; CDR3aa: CASSAKAGGINEQFF
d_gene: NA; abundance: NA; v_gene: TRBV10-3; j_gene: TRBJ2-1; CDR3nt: TGTGCCGTATCAACGGGCACCAACTCCTACAATGAGCAGTTCTTC; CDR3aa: CAVSTGTNSYNEQFF
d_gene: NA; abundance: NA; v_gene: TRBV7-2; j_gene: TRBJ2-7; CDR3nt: TGTGCCAGCAGCTTACTCCCTGCAAACGAGCAGTACTTC; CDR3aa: CASSLLPANEQYF